What follows describes a single T cell receptor (beta chain). The authors' processing: Nucleated cell number was recorded as an estimate derived from reference gene primer amplification. Sequencing was performed with immunoSEQ multiplex PCR; in TCRdb, only in-frame clones are kept and a portion is missing. V, J and clone size reflect that table, while D and trimming were determined from the DNA. The sample lists about 190,000 clones, around 87% seen once, with roughly 2.9% in the top ten. The sample originates from a study of blood T cell repertoires in COVID-19. The wider study: Material from acute and convalescent COVID-19 was sourced from the United States, Italy and Spain. PBMCs, B-cell-depleted T cells, or T cells were the source of the cDNA or gDNA that made up the material.

V lost 4 bases and J lost 8; bases outside the gene matches: 4. The CDR3 sequence is 14 residues long. The germline V gene has CDR1 SEHNR and CDR2 FQNEAQ (reference sequence). What was sequenced was peripheral blood. V usage is TRBV7-9 and J usage is TRBJ1-6; TRBD1 matches 8 bases. The clonotype was recovered from a woman aged 25-40 years with active or convalescent COVID-19. The CDR3 sequence is CASSSDRADSPLHF. The CDR3 DNA follows: TGTGCCAGCAGCTCGGACAGGGCGGATTCACCCCTCCACTTT.